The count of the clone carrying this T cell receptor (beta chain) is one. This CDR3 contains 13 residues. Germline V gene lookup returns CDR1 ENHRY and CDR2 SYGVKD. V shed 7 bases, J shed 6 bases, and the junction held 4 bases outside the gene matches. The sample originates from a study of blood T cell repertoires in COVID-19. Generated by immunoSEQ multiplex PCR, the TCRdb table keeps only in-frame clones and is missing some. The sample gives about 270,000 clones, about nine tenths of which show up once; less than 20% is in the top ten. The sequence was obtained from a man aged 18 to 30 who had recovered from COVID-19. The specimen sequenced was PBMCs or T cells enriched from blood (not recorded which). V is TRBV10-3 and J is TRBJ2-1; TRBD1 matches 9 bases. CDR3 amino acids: CAIMAGQGNEQFF. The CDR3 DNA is TGTGCCATCATGGCGGGACAGGGCAATGAGCAGTTCTTC.